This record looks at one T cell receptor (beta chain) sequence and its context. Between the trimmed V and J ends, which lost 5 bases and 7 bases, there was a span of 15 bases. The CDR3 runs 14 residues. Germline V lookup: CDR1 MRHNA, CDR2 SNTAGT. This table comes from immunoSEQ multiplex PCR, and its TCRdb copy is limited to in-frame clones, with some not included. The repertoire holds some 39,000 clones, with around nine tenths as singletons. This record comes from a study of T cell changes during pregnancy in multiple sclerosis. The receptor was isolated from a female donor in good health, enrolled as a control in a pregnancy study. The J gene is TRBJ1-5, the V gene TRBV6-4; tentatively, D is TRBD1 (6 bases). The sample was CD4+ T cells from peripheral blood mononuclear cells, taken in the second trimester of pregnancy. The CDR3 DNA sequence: TGTGCCAGCAGTCCCAGGGGTACGAAACAGCCCCAGCATTTT. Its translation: CASSPRGTKQPQHF.